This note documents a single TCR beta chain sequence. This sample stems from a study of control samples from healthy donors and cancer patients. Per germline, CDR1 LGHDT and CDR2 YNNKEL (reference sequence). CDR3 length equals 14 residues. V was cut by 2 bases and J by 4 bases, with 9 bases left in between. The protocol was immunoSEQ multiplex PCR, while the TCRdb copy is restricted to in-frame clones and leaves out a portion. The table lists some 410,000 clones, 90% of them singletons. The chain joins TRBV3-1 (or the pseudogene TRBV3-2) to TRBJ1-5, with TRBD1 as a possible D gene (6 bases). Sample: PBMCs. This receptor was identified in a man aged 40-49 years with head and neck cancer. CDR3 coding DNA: TGTGCCAGCAGCCAACGTGGACAGAATCAGCCCCAGCATTTT. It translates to CASSQRGQNQPQHF.